Below are 32 T cell receptor beta chains sequenced from a single sample in a study of shared clonotypes between healthy human individuals. TCRdb's table, derived via immunoSEQ multiplex PCR, lists solely in-frame clones and lacks some. The sample lists about 2 million clones; about 95% were seen once. CD8 cells regarded as naive lacked CD45RO, were positively chosen for CCR7, and omitted terminally differentiated effector memory CD45RA+ cells. Sequences were obtained from naive CD8+ T cells sorted from blood. The receptors were gathered from a man aged 18-30 years in good health.

The rearrangement joins TRBV27 to TRBJ2-1; 9 positions agree with TRBD2. The J segment lost 6 bases and the V segment lost 9 bases, leaving 6 bases of the junction unmatched. The germline CDR1 and CDR2 sequences are MNHEY and SMNVEV (reference sequence). The CDR3 is 13 amino acids. The CDR3 loop is CASGTSFFNEQFF. For the CDR3, the DNA is TGTGCCAGTGGGACTAGCTTTTTCAATGAGCAGTTCTTC.

The chain joins TRBV28 to TRBJ1-2; unclear D gene. Germline CDR1 and CDR2: MDHEN and SYDVKM. The CDR3 consists of 13 residues. The V end lost 11 bases, the J end lost 5 bases, and 18 bases lay between the germline ends. CDR3 bases: TGTGCCGCTCGTGGGCTCTCCGATTATGGCTACACCTTC. Residues: CAARGLSDYGYTF.

This clone was seen a single time. The rearrangement joins TRBV9 to TRBJ2-1; D uncertain. Germline loops: CDR1 SGDLS, CDR2 YYNGEE. CDR3 length: 16 amino acids. The V and J ends lost 3 bases and 0 bases respectively, with 13 bases between them. The CDR3 nucleotides are TGTGCCAGCAGCGGTCCGGACGTTAGCTCCTACAATGAGCAGTTCTTC. It yields the protein CASSGPDVSSYNEQFF. The full variable domain, in which reference TRBV9 and TRBJ2-1 provide the parts outside the CDR3, is DSGVTQTPKHLITATGQRVTLRCSPRSGDLSVYWYQQSLDQGLQFLIQYYNGEERAKGNILERFSAQQFPDLHSELNLSSLELGDSALYFCASSGPDVSSYNEQFFGPGTRLTVL.

The rearrangement joins TRBV6-6 to TRBJ1-3, with D unclear. In germline, CDR1 is MNHNY, CDR2 SVGAGI (reference sequence). This CDR3 has 13 amino acids. Trimming took off 4 bases at V and 3 bases at J, with 7 bases between the two ends. CDR3: CASSLTLGNTIYF. CDR3 nucleotides: TGTGCCAGCAGTTTGACACTTGGAAACACCATATATTTT.

In this sample, this clone turned up once. The rearrangement links TRBV28 to TRBJ2-7; D may match TRBD1 or TRBD2 (5 bases each). Germline-derived CDR1 and CDR2 are MDHEN and SYDVKM. V was cut by 3 bases and J by 2 bases, with 17 bases left in between. The CDR3 is made up of 16 amino acids. In DNA form, the CDR3 reads TGTGCCAGCAGTTTCCCCCTTTGGGACCCTACCTACGAGCAGTACTTC. Amino acids: CASSFPLWDPTYEQYF.

This clone was found a few times. The chain uses TRBV4-1 and TRBJ1-5; maybe TRBD1 (5 bases). This CDR3 comprises 17 residues. Looked up from germline, CDR1 is MGHRA and CDR2 is YSYEKL. Between the trimmed V and J ends, which lost 5 bases and 2 bases, there was a span of 19 bases. The CDR3 nucleotides read TGCGCCAGCAGCAACTTGGAGGGGATGGTGGGCAATCAGCCCCAGCATTTT. As protein: CASSNLEGMVGNQPQHF.

The CDR3 region is CASSLTDRDSEKLFF. CDR3 nucleotides: TGTGCCAGCAGCTTAACCGACCGGGACAGCGAAAAACTGTTTTTT. The chain has TRBV7-3 and TRBJ1-4, with 7 bases matching TRBD1. With V trimmed by 0 bases and J by 8 bases, 6 bases remained unmatched. The CDR3 sequence is 15 residues long. CDR1 SGHTA and CDR2 FQGTGA come from the germline V gene.

V is TRBV4-1 and J is TRBJ2-4; TRBD1 aligns across 8 bases. The junction had 3 bases not matched to a gene; V was cut back by 2 bases and J by 0 bases. This CDR3 comprises 16 residues. CDR1 is MGHRA, CDR2 YSYEKL, per germline. CDR3 in amino acids: CASSQTGGLAKNIQYF. The CDR3 region has the DNA TGCGCCAGCAGCCAAACAGGGGGGCTAGCCAAAAACATTCAGTACTTC.

Comments on this clone: This sample includes further DNA sequences coding for the same CDR3. The V call is TRBV19, the J call TRBJ2-7; no clear D gene. The germline V and J ends were trimmed by 8 bases and 1 base, with 0 bases remaining between them. The CDR3 has 9 residues. CDR1 and CDR2 from the germline V gene are LNHDA and SQIVND (reference sequence). The CDR3 region is CASSYEQYF. The DNA for the CDR3 is TGTGCCAGTTCCTACGAGCAGTACTTC. The complete variable domain, with remaining parts taken from reference TRBV19 and TRBJ2-7, reads DGGITQSPKYLFRKEGQNVTLSCEQNLNHDAMYWYRQDPGQGLRLIYYSQIVNDFQKGDIAEGYSVSREKKESFPLTVTSAQKNPTAFYLCASSYEQYFGPGTRLTVT.

This chain links TRBV2 with TRBJ1-3; D unresolved. The CDR3 extends over 12 amino acids. The V end was cut by 10 bases, the J end by 2 bases, with 9 bases between. Germline V lookup: CDR1 SNHLY, CDR2 FYNNEI. The CDR3 DNA sequence: TGTGCCACTCCTGATACTGGAAACACCATATATTTT. Translated: CATPDTGNTIYF.

The rearrangement joins TRBV6-5 to TRBJ1-2, with 7 bases fitting TRBD1. The germline V gene encodes CDR1 MNHEY and CDR2 SVGAGI. This CDR3 is built from 12 residues. V lost 7 bases, J lost 3 bases, and 2 bases stayed unmatched. CDR3 nucleotide sequence: TGTGCCAGCAAACAGGGGTACTATGGCTACACCTTC. Protein sequence: CASKQGYYGYTF.

The chain uses TRBV10-2 and TRBJ2-5; 8 nucleotides match TRBD1. The CDR3 has 18 amino acids. CDR1 is WSHSY and CDR2 is SAAADI in the germline V gene. J lost 9 bases, V lost 1 base, and 19 bases had no gene match. This CDR3 is CASSEWGTGWGMSEAQYF. CDR3 nucleotides: TGCGCCAGCAGTGAGTGGGGGACAGGTTGGGGAATGTCTGAGGCCCAGTACTTC.

The J gene is TRBJ2-7, the V gene TRBV7-2; D possibly uses TRBD1 or TRBD2 (6 bases each). The CDR3 covers 15 residues. V was trimmed by 3 bases and J by 3 bases, leaving 15 bases between them. Germline CDR1 and CDR2: SGHTA and FQGNSA. CDR3 DNA: TGTGCCAGCAGCTTTGGGGGGCCCGGGGGCTACGAGCAGTACTTC. Translating gives CASSFGGPGGYEQYF.

The V and J genes are TRBV6-4 and TRBJ1-6; maybe TRBD1 (5 bases). CDR1 and CDR2 (germline): MRHNA, SNTAGT. The V and J ends lost 0 bases and 8 bases respectively, with 14 bases between them. CDR3 length: 16 amino acids. CDR3 sequence: CASSDSKGRGDSPLHF. Written as DNA, the CDR3 is TGTGCCAGCAGTGACTCGAAGGGACGGGGAGATTCACCCCTCCACTTT.

This clone was seen a single time. This chain uses TRBV2 with TRBJ2-2, with D perhaps matching TRBD1 or TRBD2 (6 bases each). The germline gives CDR1 SNHLY, CDR2 FYNNEI. Trimming stripped 5 bases from V and 4 bases from J, with 17 bases between. CDR3 length: 16 residues. CDR3 sequence: CASSYRAREPTGELFF. Here the CDR3 DNA reads TGTGCCAGCAGTTACAGGGCCCGGGAGCCCACCGGGGAGCTGTTTTTT. Full variable domain (remainder filled in from reference TRBV2 and TRBJ2-2): EPEVTQTPSHQVTQMGQEVILRCVPISNHLYFYWYRQILGQKVEFLVSFYNNEISEKSEIFDDQFSVERPDGSNFTLKIRSTKLEDSAMYFCASSYRAREPTGELFFGEGSRLTVL.

This chain joins TRBV5-1 and TRBJ2-1, with 10 bases identical to TRBD2. The CDR3 has 16 amino acids. Germline V gives CDR1 SGHRS, CDR2 YFSETQ. V shed 4 bases, J shed 1 base, and the junction held 5 bases outside the gene matches. The CDR3 region has the DNA TGCGCCAGCAGCACCCTAGCGGGAGAGTCCTACAATGAGCAGTTCTTC. Its translation: CASSTLAGESYNEQFF.

This chain links TRBV19 with TRBJ2-7; unclear D gene. The germline V gene encodes CDR1 LNHDA and CDR2 SQIVND (reference sequence). CDR3 size: 16 residues. Trimming removed 3 bases at V and 3 bases at J, with 18 bases between. The CDR3: CASSIRRVQGLYEQYF. The CDR3 DNA reads as TGTGCCAGTAGTATCCGTCGGGTTCAAGGGCTCTACGAGCAGTACTTC.

V and J are TRBV6-5 and TRBJ2-5; 10 bases line up with TRBD1. V gave up 4 bases and J gave up 1 base; unmatched junction bases: 6. CDR1 and CDR2 from the germline V gene are MNHEY and SVGAGI. CDR3 length: 16 amino acids. CDR3 in amino acids: CASSWDRGKLQETQYF. For the CDR3, the DNA is TGTGCCAGCAGTTGGGACAGGGGCAAACTCCAAGAGACCCAGTACTTC.

The chain links TRBV7-9 to TRBJ1-2, with a tentative D call TRBD1 (5 bases). Trimming pared 5 bases from V and 8 bases from J, leaving 15 bases between. The CDR3 extends over 13 amino acids. CDR1 and CDR2 from the germline V gene are SEHNR and FQNEAQ (reference sequence). The CDR3 region is CASSPPIWGGYTF. CDR3 sequence (DNA): TGTGCCAGCAGCCCCCCCATATGGGGGGGCTACACCTTC.

The V gene is TRBV10-2, the J gene TRBJ1-2; D remains unclear. The CDR3 covers 12 residues. V lost 2 bases and J lost 8, with 9 bases in between. Germline-derived CDR1 and CDR2 are WSHSY and SAAADI. CDR3: CASSENPGGYTF. Written as DNA, the CDR3 is TGCGCCAGCAGTGAGAACCCGGGGGGCTACACCTTC.

J is TRBJ1-1 and V is TRBV11-1; TRBD1 might be the D (6 bases). This CDR3 is 15 amino acids long. V was trimmed by 3 bases and J by 2 bases, leaving 13 bases between them. Germline V gene lookup returns CDR1 SGHAT and CDR2 FQDESV (reference sequence). CDR3 sequence (DNA): TGTGCCAGCAGCTTTCCCGACAGGCCTAACACTGAAGCTTTCTTT. Protein sequence: CASSFPDRPNTEAFF.

Regarding this clone: Being one base from a much bigger clone, this may be a read error. In the same sample, other DNA sequences code for this CDR3. This rearrangement joins TRBV6-6 to TRBJ1-1; D might be TRBD1 (5 bases). V lost 4 bases to trimming and J lost 3 bases, with 6 bases between them. The CDR3 sequence is 12 residues long. The V gene's germline CDR1 is MNHNY and CDR2 SVGAGI (reference sequence). CDR3 region: CASSLGDTEAFF. CDR3 bases: TGTGCCAGCAGTTTAGGGGACACTGAAGCTTTCTTT.

As regards this clone: The junction departs from germline at one end; a sequencing error may be responsible. The gene calls are TRBV13 and TRBJ1-6; 8 bases are shared with TRBD1. The CDR3 runs 17 residues. The germline CDR1 and CDR2 sequences are PRHDT and FYEKMQ (reference sequence). CDR3 region: CASSLGPRQGYPNPLYF. For the CDR3, the DNA is TGTGCCAGCAGCTTAGGGCCGAGACAGGGGTACCCTAACCCCCTCTACTTT.

The V gene is TRBV5-4, the J gene TRBJ2-7, with 7 bases identical to TRBD1. Germline V gene lookup returns CDR1 SGHNT and CDR2 YYREEE (reference sequence). V trimming: 7 bases; J trimming: 0 bases; junction bases outside the gene matches: 4. This CDR3 has 13 amino acids. CDR3 in amino acids: CASGGQSSYEQYF. CDR3 nucleotide sequence: TGTGCCAGCGGGGGACAGTCCTCCTACGAGCAGTACTTC.

The chain recombines TRBV21-1 with TRBJ1-1. TRBV21-1 is termed a pseudogene. The CDR3 covers 13 residues. In nucleotides, the CDR3 is TGTGCCAGCAGCAAAGCACGGGAGGATGAAGCTTTCTTT. Its translation is CASSKAREDEAFF.

The V and J genes are TRBV15 and TRBJ2-5; 12 bases map to TRBD2. Looked up from germline, CDR1 is LNHNV and CDR2 is YYDKDF (reference sequence). The CDR3 extends over 16 amino acids. With 7 bases clipped from V and 0 bases from J, the junction kept 6 bases outside the gene matches. This CDR3 reads CATTLTSGRYQETQYF. CDR3 nucleotide sequence: TGTGCCACCACCCTAACTAGCGGGAGGTACCAAGAGACCCAGTACTTC.

The genes are TRBV27 and TRBJ2-7; maybe TRBD1 (5 bases). Trimming removed 8 bases at V and 3 bases at J, with 14 bases between. CDR1 and CDR2 from the germline V gene are MNHEY and SMNVEV (reference sequence). The length of the CDR3 is 13 residues. CDR3 residues: CASAWGTDYEQYF. CDR3 bases: TGTGCCAGCGCCTGGGGCACCGACTACGAGCAGTACTTC.

J is TRBJ2-2 and V is TRBV19; tentatively, D is TRBD1 (6 bases). Trimming took off 8 bases at V and 3 bases at J, with 13 bases between the two ends. The CDR3 extends over 14 amino acids. Looked up from germline, CDR1 is LNHDA and CDR2 is SQIVND (reference sequence). This CDR3 is CASRGGSYTGELFF. In nucleotides, the CDR3 is TGTGCCAGTCGAGGGGGATCGTACACCGGGGAGCTGTTTTTT. The entire variable domain, with the rest obtained from reference TRBV19 and TRBJ2-2, is as follows: DGGITQSPKYLFRKEGQNVTLSCEQNLNHDAMYWYRQDPGQGLRLIYYSQIVNDFQKGDIAEGYSVSREKKESFPLTVTSAQKNPTAFYLCASRGGSYTGELFFGEGSRLTVL.

The J gene is TRBJ1-5, the V gene TRBV27; 9 bases line up with TRBD1. CDR1 is MNHEY and CDR2 is SMNVEV in the germline V gene (reference sequence). Trimming took 3 bases from V and 1 from J; bases not matched to a gene: 7. This CDR3 comprises 17 residues. For the CDR3, the DNA is TGTGCCAGCAGTTTGGGACCCGGGACAGGGAGCAATCAGCCCCAGCATTTT. It specifies CASSLGPGTGSNQPQHF.

The chain is built from TRBV10-3 and TRBJ2-5; D is undetermined. CDR1 and CDR2 from the germline V gene are ENHRY and SYGVKD. V lost 6 bases, J lost 5 bases, and 13 bases lay in between. The CDR3 consists of 13 residues. CDR3 DNA: TGTGCCATCAGGGGTATAGACGGTGAGACCCAGTACTTC. Translating it yields CAIRGIDGETQYF.

V is TRBV6-6 and J is TRBJ2-7, with no clear D. CDR1 and CDR2 (germline): MNHNY, SVGAGI (reference sequence). The CDR3 is 11 residues long. Trimming took off 7 bases at V and 7 bases at J, with 11 bases between the two ends. The CDR3 DNA follows: TGTGCCAGCACCCTAAGTGGGGAGCAGTACTTC. Translated: CASTLSGEQYF.

In the case of this clone: The sample carries other DNA sequences with the same CDR3. V is TRBV6-1 and J is TRBJ2-7, with a possible D match to TRBD1 (5 bases). Trimming left V 6 bases short and J 3 bases short, with 12 bases between. Per the germline V gene, CDR1 is MNHNS and CDR2 is SASEGT. This CDR3 has 13 amino acids. The CDR3 nucleotides are TGTGCCAGCAGCTGGACACCAATCTACGAGCAGTACTTC. Protein: CASSWTPIYEQYF.